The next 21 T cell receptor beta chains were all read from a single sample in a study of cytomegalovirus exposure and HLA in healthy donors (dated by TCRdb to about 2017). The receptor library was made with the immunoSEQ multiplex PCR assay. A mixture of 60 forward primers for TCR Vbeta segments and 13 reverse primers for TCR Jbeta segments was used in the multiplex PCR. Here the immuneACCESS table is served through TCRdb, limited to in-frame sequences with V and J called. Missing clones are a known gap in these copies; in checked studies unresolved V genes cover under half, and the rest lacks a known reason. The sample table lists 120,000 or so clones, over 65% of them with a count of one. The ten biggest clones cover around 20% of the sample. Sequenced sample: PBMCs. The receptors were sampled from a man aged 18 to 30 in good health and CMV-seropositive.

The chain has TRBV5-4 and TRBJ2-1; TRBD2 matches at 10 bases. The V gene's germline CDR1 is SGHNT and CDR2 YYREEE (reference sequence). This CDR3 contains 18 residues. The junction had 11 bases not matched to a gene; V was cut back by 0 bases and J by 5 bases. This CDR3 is CASSLVGTSGNLHNEQFF. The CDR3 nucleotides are TGTGCCAGCAGCTTGGTCGGCACTAGCGGGAACCTACACAATGAGCAGTTCTTC.

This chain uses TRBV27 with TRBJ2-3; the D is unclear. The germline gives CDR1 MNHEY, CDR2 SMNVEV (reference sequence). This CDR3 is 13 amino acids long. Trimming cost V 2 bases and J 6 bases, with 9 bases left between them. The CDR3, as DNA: TGTGCCAGCAGTTTAGTCCCCGCGGATACGCAGTATTTT. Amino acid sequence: CASSLVPADTQYF.

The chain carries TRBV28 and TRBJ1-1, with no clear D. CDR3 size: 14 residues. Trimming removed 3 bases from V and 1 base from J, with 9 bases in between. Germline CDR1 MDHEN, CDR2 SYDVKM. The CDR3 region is CASSFGGRNTEAFF. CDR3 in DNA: TGTGCCAGCAGTTTTGGAGGGCGGAACACTGAAGCTTTCTTT.

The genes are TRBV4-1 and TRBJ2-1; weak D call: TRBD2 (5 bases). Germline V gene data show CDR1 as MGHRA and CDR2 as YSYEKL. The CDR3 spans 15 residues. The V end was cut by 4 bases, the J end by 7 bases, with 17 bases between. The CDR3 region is CASSPVVREGNEQFF. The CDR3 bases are TGCGCCAGCAGCCCGGTGGTGAGGGAAGGGAATGAGCAGTTCTTC.

The CDR3 loop is CAISAGGTGELFF. The DNA for the CDR3 is TGTGCCATCAGTGCCGGGGGGACCGGGGAGCTGTTTTTT. The chain recombines TRBV10-3 with TRBJ2-2, with 7 positions matching TRBD2. Germline V lookup: CDR1 ENHRY, CDR2 SYGVKD. The CDR3 is 13 residues long. J lost 5 bases, V lost 4 bases, and 1 base had no gene match.

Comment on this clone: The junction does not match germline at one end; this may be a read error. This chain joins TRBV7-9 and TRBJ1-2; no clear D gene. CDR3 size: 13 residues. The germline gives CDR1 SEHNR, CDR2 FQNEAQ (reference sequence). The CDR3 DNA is TGTGCCAGCAGCTTAGAAGGCGGGTATGGCTACGCCTTC. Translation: CASSLEGGYGYAF.

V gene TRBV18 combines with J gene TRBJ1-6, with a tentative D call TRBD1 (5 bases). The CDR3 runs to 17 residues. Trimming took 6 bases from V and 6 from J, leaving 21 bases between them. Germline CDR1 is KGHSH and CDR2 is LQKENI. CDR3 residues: CASSAEGSTGPNSPLHF. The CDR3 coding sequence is TGTGCCAGCTCCGCGGAGGGTAGCACAGGACCTAATTCACCCCTCCACTTT.

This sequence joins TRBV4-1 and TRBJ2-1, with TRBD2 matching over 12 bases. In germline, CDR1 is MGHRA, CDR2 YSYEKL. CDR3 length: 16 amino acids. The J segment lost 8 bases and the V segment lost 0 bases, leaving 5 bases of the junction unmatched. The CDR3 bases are TGCGCCAGCAGCCAAGAAGCTAGCGGGGGGGCCTATGAGCAGTTCTTC. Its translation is CASSQEASGGAYEQFF.

The CDR3 here is CASSLAGQGNYGYTF. CDR3 coding DNA: TGCGCCAGCAGCTTGGCGGGACAGGGAAACTATGGCTACACCTTC. The gene calls are TRBV5-1 and TRBJ1-2, with 9 bases matching TRBD1. The CDR3 extends over 15 amino acids. Germline assignment: CDR1 SGHRS and CDR2 YFSETQ. The V and J ends lost 0 bases and 2 bases, in that order; junction bases with no gene match: 2.

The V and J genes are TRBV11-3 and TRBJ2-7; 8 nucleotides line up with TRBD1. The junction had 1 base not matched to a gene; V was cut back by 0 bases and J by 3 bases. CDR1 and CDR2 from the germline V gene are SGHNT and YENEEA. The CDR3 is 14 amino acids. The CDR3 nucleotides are TGTGCCAGCAGCTTAGATGGACAGGGCTACGAGCAGTACTTC. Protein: CASSLDGQGYEQYF.

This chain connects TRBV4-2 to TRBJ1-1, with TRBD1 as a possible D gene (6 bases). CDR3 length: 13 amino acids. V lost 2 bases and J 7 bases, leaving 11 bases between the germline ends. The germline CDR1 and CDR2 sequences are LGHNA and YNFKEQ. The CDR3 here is CASSQPTGSEAFF. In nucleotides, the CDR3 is TGTGCCAGCAGCCAACCCACAGGGAGTGAAGCTTTCTTT.

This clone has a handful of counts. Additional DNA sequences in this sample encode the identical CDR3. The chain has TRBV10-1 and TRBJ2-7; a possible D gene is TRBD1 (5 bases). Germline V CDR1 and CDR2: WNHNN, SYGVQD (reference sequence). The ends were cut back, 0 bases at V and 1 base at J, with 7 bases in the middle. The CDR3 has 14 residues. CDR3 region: CASSESGRSYEQYF. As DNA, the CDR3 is TGCGCCAGCAGTGAGTCGGGGCGATCCTACGAGCAGTACTTC.

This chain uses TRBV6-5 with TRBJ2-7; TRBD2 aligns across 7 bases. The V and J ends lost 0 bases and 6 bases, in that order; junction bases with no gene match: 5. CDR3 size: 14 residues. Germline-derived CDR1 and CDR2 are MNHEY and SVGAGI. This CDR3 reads CASSYSGGTLEQYF. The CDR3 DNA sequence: TGTGCCAGCAGTTACTCGGGGGGGACGCTCGAGCAGTACTTC.

CDR3 bases: TGTGCCAGCGGAGCCGGGGGACCGGTAATTATGGGAGAGACCCAGTACTTC. Its protein is CASGAGGPVIMGETQYF. V and J are TRBV5-6 and TRBJ2-5; D might be TRBD2 (6 bases). Trimming removed 7 bases from V and 4 bases from J, with 26 bases in between. Germline V gene sequence: CDR1 SGHDT, CDR2 YYEEEE. The CDR3 has 17 residues.

The CDR3 bases are TGTGCCAGCAGCTTAGGGGGCATTCCCGGGGAGCTGTTTTTT. It specifies CASSLGGIPGELFF. J is TRBJ2-2 and V is TRBV7-6; tentative D call: TRBD1 (5 bases). CDR3 length: 14 amino acids. Germline V gene sequence: CDR1 SGHVS, CDR2 FNYEAQ. V shed 1 base and J shed 6 bases, with 9 bases lying between them.

The CDR3 protein is CASSLEGQGVYNEQYF. The CDR3 DNA follows: TGCGCCAGCAGCCTAGAGGGACAGGGAGTTTACAACGAGCAGTACTTC. The J gene is TRBJ2-7, the V gene TRBV4-1; the match to TRBD1 covers 9 bases. The CDR3 runs 16 residues. Germline CDR1 reads MGHRA; CDR2 reads YSYEKL. Trimming took 4 bases from V and 5 from J; bases not matched to a gene: 12.

The CDR3 region has the DNA TGTGCCAGCAGTCCGCCGGGACAGGCGGACGAGCAGTACTTC. It translates to CASSPPGQADEQYF. The rearrangement links TRBV6-5 to TRBJ2-7; 8 bases line up with TRBD1. V lost 5 bases, J lost 5 bases, and 8 bases stayed unmatched. Germline CDR1 MNHEY, CDR2 SVGAGI. The CDR3 runs 14 residues.

The CDR3 region is CASSLQAGPYNEQFF. In nucleotides, the CDR3 is TGTGCCAGCAGCCTTCAAGCGGGGCCCTACAATGAGCAGTTCTTC. The V gene is TRBV9, the J gene TRBJ2-1; 7 bases are shared with TRBD2. V dropped 4 bases and J dropped 2; count of bases not matched to a gene: 6. The CDR3 runs to 15 residues. Germline V gives CDR1 SGDLS, CDR2 YYNGEE.

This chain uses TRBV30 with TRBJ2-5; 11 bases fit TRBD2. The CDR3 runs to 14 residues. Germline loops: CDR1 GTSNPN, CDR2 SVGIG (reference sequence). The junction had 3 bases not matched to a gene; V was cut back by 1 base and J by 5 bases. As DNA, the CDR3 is TGTGCCTGGAGTGAGACTAGCGGGGCGGAGACCCAGTACTTC. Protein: CAWSETSGAETQYF.

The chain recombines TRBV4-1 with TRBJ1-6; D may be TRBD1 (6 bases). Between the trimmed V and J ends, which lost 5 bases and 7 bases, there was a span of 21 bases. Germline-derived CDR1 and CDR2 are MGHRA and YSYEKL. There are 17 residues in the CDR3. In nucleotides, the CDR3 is TGCGCCAGCAGCGCTACTGCACCTCGGACAGACAATTCACCCCTCCACTTT. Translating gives CASSATAPRTDNSPLHF.

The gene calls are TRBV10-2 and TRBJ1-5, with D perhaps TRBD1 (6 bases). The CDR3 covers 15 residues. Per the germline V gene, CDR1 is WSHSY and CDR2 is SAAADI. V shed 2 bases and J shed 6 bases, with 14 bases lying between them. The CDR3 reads CASSEMGGQGQPQHF. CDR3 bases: TGCGCCAGCAGTGAGATGGGGGGGCAGGGTCAGCCCCAGCATTTT.